This T cell receptor (beta chain) was captured in a study of blood T cell repertoires in COVID-19. Germline-derived CDR1 and CDR2 are SGDLS and YYNGEE. The length of the CDR3 is 14 residues. J was trimmed by 8 bases and V by 4 bases; bases with no gene match: 9. In assigning cohorts, the study relied on participant-reported clinical history. Sequenced by immunoSEQ multiplex PCR; TCRdb stores in-frame clones only, minus some. The table includes roughly 230,000 clones, 84% detected once. This TCR was recovered from a man between 45 and 60 years old who had recovered from COVID-19. The chain links TRBV9 to TRBJ2-1; 7 nucleotides line up with TRBD1. Sequencing input: PBMCs or T cells enriched from blood (not recorded which). Here the CDR3 DNA reads TGTGCCAGCAGCCCCGAGGGGGCCGCGGATGAGCAGTTCTTC. This codes for CASSPEGAADEQFF. The full variable domain, its missing parts supplied by reference TRBV9 and TRBJ2-1, is DSGVTQTPKHLITATGQRVTLRCSPRSGDLSVYWYQQSLDQGLQFLIQYYNGEERAKGNILERFSAQQFPDLHSELNLSSLELGDSALYFCASSPEGAADEQFFGPGTRLTVL.